The sequence of this T cell receptor (beta chain) was determined in a study of T cells after yellow fever vaccination. About the research overall: Low-cell-number fractions underwent preparation using SMART-Seq v4 Ultra Low Input. Study conclusions and caveats: In post-booster samples, most primary-vaccination clones reappeared (approximately 95% CD4, 88% CD8). FACS-sorted repertoires could contain abundant clonotypes contaminating from the bulk population. Shared CD4/CD8 clonotypes were a small share, likely from convergent recombination.

TCRdb processed the 5' RACE reads anew with MiXCR; each CDR3 protein has one entry. The sample has approximately 610,000 distinct CDR3 sequences; around 17% are singletons. The CDR3 sequence is 16 residues long. With V trimmed by 3 bases and J by 6 bases, 13 bases remained unmatched. The germline CDR1 and CDR2 sequences are SGHRS and YFSETQ. This clonotype was seen many times. Its matching antigen is unknown. This chain uses TRBV5-1 with TRBJ2-7, with 9 nucleotides matching TRBD1. This TCR was recovered from a man between 18 and 35 years old who received the YFV17D yellow fever vaccine. The sample here was PBMCs, taken 5 to 6 days after the first yellow fever vaccination. CDR3 DNA sequence: TGCGCCAGCAGCTCAAGCCCGCCGGGACAGGGTTTCGAGCAGTACTTC. Translating it yields CASSSSPPGQGFEQYF.